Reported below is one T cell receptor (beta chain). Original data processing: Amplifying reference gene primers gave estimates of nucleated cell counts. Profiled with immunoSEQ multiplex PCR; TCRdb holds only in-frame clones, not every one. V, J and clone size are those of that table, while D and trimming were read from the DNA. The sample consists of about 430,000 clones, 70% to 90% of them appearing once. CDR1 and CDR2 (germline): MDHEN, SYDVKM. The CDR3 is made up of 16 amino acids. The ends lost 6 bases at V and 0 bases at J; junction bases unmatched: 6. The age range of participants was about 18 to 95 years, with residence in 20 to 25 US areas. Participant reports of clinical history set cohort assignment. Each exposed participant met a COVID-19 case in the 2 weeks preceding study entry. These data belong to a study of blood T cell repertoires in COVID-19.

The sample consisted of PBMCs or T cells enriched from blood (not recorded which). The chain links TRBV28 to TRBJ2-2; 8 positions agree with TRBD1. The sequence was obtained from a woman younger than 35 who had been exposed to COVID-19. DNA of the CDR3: TGTGCCAGCAGCCTTAACAGGGGGACGAACACCGGGGAGCTGTTTTTT. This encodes CASSLNRGTNTGELFF. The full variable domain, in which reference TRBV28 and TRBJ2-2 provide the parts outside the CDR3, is DVKVTQSSRYLVKRTGEKVFLECVQDMDHENMFWYRQDPGLGLRLIYFSYDVKMKEKGDIPEGYSVSREKKERFSLILESASTNQTSMYLCASSLNRGTNTGELFFGEGSRLTVL.